This T cell receptor beta chain was observed in a study of OX40 agonist ivuxolimab in advanced cancers. About the research overall: Patients were treated with intravenous ivuxolimab, dosed at 0.01 to 10 mg/kg and infused every 2 weeks. The mean age was approximately 60 years, ranging from roughly 23 to 90, with approximately 83% of participants male.

The CDR3 has 15 residues. J lost 7 bases, V lost 3 bases, and 5 bases had no gene match. Germline assignment: CDR1 SGHRS and CDR2 YFSETQ. If patients had autoimmune disease history or systemic immunosuppression, they were excluded. Repertoires were generated with immunoSEQ multiplex PCR, while TCRdb's copy carries only in-frame clones and drops some. The sample lists over 25,000 clones, around four fifths occurring once. The V and J genes are TRBV5-1 and TRBJ1-6; 9 nucleotides agree with TRBD1. This clonotype was obtained from an adult with an advanced solid tumor such as melanoma, head and neck, liver or kidney cancer. Sequencing was performed on CD4+ or CD8+ T cells sorted from blood, taken in a trial of the OX40 agonist ivuxolimab. For the CDR3, the DNA is TGCGCCAGCAGCTCGGCGGGACAGGGAAATTCACCCCTCCACTTT. Translation: CASSSAGQGNSPLHF.